A single sample is the source of the 9 T cell receptor beta chains below, sequenced in a study of human T cells and chemical hapten exposure. Documented time point: patch test 3, about 24 weeks after DPC sensitization. Stated treatment: therapeutic diphenylcyclopropenone sensitization with weekly scalp DPC. TCRdb redid the calling of the RACE reads with MiXCR, one entry per CDR3 protein. The profile shows 120,000 or so distinct CDR3 sequences, around 11% of them singletons. This specimen was whole blood, taken in connection with sensitization to the hapten diphenylcyclopropenone (DPC). These receptors came from a woman in her forties or fifties with alopecia areata. Some clones in this sample may be carry-over from other donors' samples.

This chain uses TRBV4-3 with TRBJ1-1, with a weak D call TRBD1 (5 bases). Trimming stripped 1 base from V and 1 base from J, with 7 bases between. This CDR3 is 14 amino acids long. Germline values: CDR1 LGHNA, CDR2 YSLEER. The CDR3 sequence is CASSQVRANTEAFF. In DNA, the CDR3 is TGCGCCAGCAGCCAAGTCAGGGCGAACACTGAAGCTTTCTTT.

This clonotype occurred a few times. The chain employs TRBV20-1 and TRBJ1-1, with D perhaps TRBD1 (5 bases). V shed 6 bases and J shed 8 bases, with 16 bases lying between them. CDR1 and CDR2 from the germline V gene are DFQATT and SNEGSKA (reference sequence). The CDR3 consists of 12 residues. The CDR3 DNA follows: TGCAGTGCGTCCGGGACCGGGTACGAAGCTTTCTTT. Residues: CSASGTGYEAFF.

This clonotype was picked up many times. The CDR3 DNA is TGCAGCGTTAGGGGGCGTCACACAGATACGCAGTATTTT. Translation gives CSVRGRHTDTQYF. This chain uses TRBV29-1 with TRBJ2-3; 7 bases align to TRBD1. This CDR3 has 13 amino acids. Unmatched junction bases numbered 4, after V lost 5 bases and J lost 2 bases. CDR1 SQVTM and CDR2 ANQGSEA come from the germline V gene.

This clonotype occurred many times. V and J are TRBV7-8 and TRBJ2-6; TRBD1 might be the D (5 bases). The CDR3 is made up of 17 amino acids. Germline V gene lookup returns CDR1 SGHVS and CDR2 FQNEAQ. Trimming cost V 5 bases and J 0 bases, with 14 bases left between them. CDR3 coding DNA: TGTGCCAGCAGCCTCGCTGGGGCAGCCTCTGGGGCCAACGTCCTGACTTTC. This encodes CASSLAGAASGANVLTF.

This clonotype occurred a few times. V is TRBV12-5 and J is TRBJ1-6, with 9 bases identical to TRBD1. Germline V gene data show CDR1 as LGHNT and CDR2 as FRNRAP. The CDR3 has 18 amino acids. V lost 6 bases, J lost 9 bases, and 18 bases stayed unmatched. CDR3 DNA: TGTGCTAGTGGCCGCCCCCCACCACCGGGACAGGGATTTTCACCCCTCCACTTT. Protein product: CASGRPPPPGQGFSPLHF.

The sample holds many counts of this clonotype. This rearrangement joins TRBV7-2 to TRBJ2-7; 14 positions agree with TRBD2. Germline CDR1 reads SGHTA; CDR2 reads FQGNSA. Trimming at V came to 5 bases and at J to 7 bases, leaving 7 bases not matched to a gene. The CDR3 runs to 15 residues. For the CDR3, the DNA is TGTGCCAGCAGCCCGGGACTAGCGGGGGAAGGGGAGCAGTACTTC. It specifies CASSPGLAGEGEQYF.

This clonotype has more than one count but fewer than ten. This sequence joins TRBV29-1 and TRBJ2-7; the D gene is possibly TRBD2 (5 bases). From germline, CDR1 is SQVTM and CDR2 ANQGSEA. The CDR3 is 14 amino acids. With 1 base removed from V and 1 base from J, the gap between germline ends came to 11 bases. DNA for the CDR3: TGCAGCGTTGAAGGGAGGCTAGGTTCCTACGAGCAGTACTTC. It codes for CSVEGRLGSYEQYF.

The chain combines TRBV11-2 with TRBJ2-7, with 7 bases matching TRBD2. Trimming removed 5 bases from V and 4 bases from J; junction bases left unmatched: 8. This CDR3 comprises 14 residues. Looked up from germline, CDR1 is SGHAT and CDR2 is FQNNGV. DNA of the CDR3: TGTGCCAGCAGCCGTGGTGGGGGGGTGTACGAGCAGTACTTC. This codes for CASSRGGGVYEQYF.

Ten or more counts support this clonotype. V usage is TRBV12-3 or TRBV12-4 and J usage is TRBJ2-7; 8 positions match TRBD1. This CDR3 has 16 residues. V lost 6 bases and J lost 2; bases outside the gene matches: 12. CDR3 in DNA: TGTGCCAGCAGCCCGAATCTAGGACAGGGCCCCTACGAGCAGTACTTC. This translates into CASSPNLGQGPYEQYF.